This T cell receptor (beta chain) was captured in a study of cytomegalovirus exposure and HLA in healthy donors. Study overall: An earlier analysis identified 100 million to 130 million unique TCR beta sequences in 150 million to 200 million T cells. Counted in an early data release were about 86 million unique TCRs from HLA-typed donors.

Study conclusions and caveats: In a later analysis, V- and J-gene trimming of beta chains associated with a DCLRE1C missense variant, replicated independently.

The J segment lost 6 bases and the V segment lost 1 base, leaving 7 bases of the junction unmatched. Germline CDR1 is LNHDA and CDR2 is SQIVND (reference sequence). This CDR3 contains 17 residues. Primers: 60 Vbeta forward and 13 Jbeta reverse. Profiling relied on immunoSEQ multiplex PCR, and the TCRdb table lists in-frame clones only, not all of them. The top ten clones hold about 8.6% of a sample with tens of thousands of clones, less than 80% of them seen once. As to this clone: As yet, its antigen is unknown.

The chain is built from TRBV19 and TRBJ2-2, with 11 bases fitting TRBD1. The sequence was collected from a man in his forties in good health and CMV-seropositive. Material for sequencing was PBMCs. Here the CDR3 reads CASSIGRGQGAAGELFF. CDR3 coding DNA: TGTGCCAGTAGTATAGGGCGTGGACAGGGGGCCGCCGGGGAGCTGTTTTTT. The entire variable domain, with the rest obtained from reference TRBV19 and TRBJ2-2, is as follows: DGGITQSPKYLFRKEGQNVTLSCEQNLNHDAMYWYRQDPGQGLRLIYYSQIVNDFQKGDIAEGYSVSREKKESFPLTVTSAQKNPTAFYLCASSIGRGQGAAGELFFGEGSRLTVL.